One T cell receptor beta chain is described in this entry. CDR1 and CDR2 from the germline V gene are LNHDA and SQIVND (reference sequence). The CDR3 runs to 15 residues. Trimming cost V 5 bases and J 8 bases; bases outside gene matches: 11. The method was immunoSEQ multiplex PCR; TCRdb's version includes in-frame clones alone and lacks a portion of them. Here the sample spans approximately 150,000 clones, just over 85% being singletons. These data come from a study of control samples from healthy donors and cancer patients. What was sequenced was blood. This rearrangement joins TRBV19 to TRBJ1-4; 7 bases are shared with TRBD1. The TCR was taken from a man aged 18 to 29 in good health. The CDR3 region is CASSSIGTAREKLFF. DNA of the CDR3: TGTGCCAGTAGTTCGATTGGGACAGCAAGAGAAAAACTGTTTTTT.